This T cell receptor beta chain was obtained from a study of T cells in Graves' hyperthyroidism and ophthalmopathy. Looking at the study overall: The initial diagnosis was the point when peripheral blood was collected, ahead of any treatment.

The CDR3 has 16 residues. This clonotype has more than one count but fewer than ten. The junction differs from germline at one of its ends, possibly a read error. Regions amplified from RNA transcripts were the TCR beta CDR3 regions. With the HTBI primer set, the TCR CDR3 went through a first round of RT-PCR. TCRdb reprocessed the multiplex PCR reads via MiXCR and lists one record per CDR3 protein. The top ten hold roughly 7.4% of the sample, which has hundreds of thousands of distinct CDR3 sequences, around a sixth seen once. This clonotype was obtained from a woman between 18 and 30 years old with Graves' hyperthyroidism. Sequenced material: blood. This chain joins TRBV12-3 or TRBV12-4 and TRBJ2-1; 8 bases map to TRBD2. The CDR3 protein is CAGSSRQSGGRNEQFF. The CDR3, as DNA: TGTGCCGGCAGTTCCCGCCAGAGCGGGGGCCGCAATGAGCAGTTCTTC.